One and the same sample provided the 18 T cell receptor beta chains below, sequenced in a study of cytomegalovirus exposure and HLA in healthy donors. The PCR ran on 60 Vbeta and 13 Jbeta primers. Generated by immunoSEQ multiplex PCR, the TCRdb table keeps only in-frame clones and is missing some. Its listing shows more than 90,000 clones. The sample comprised PBMCs. These TCRs come from a man aged 30-40 years in good health and CMV-seronegative.

The V call is TRBV7-9, the J call TRBJ2-7; TRBD2 matches 7 bases. The V and J ends lost 0 bases and 4 bases, in that order; junction bases with no gene match: 0. There are 13 residues in the CDR3. Germline V CDR1 and CDR2: SEHNR, FQNEAQ (reference sequence). CDR3 bases: TGTGCCAGCAGCTTAGCGGGGGGGTACGAGCAGTACTTC. This translates into CASSLAGGYEQYF.

J is TRBJ2-5 and V is TRBV2, with 11 nucleotides matching TRBD1. The V gene end was trimmed by 7 bases and the J gene end by 1 base; junction bases not matched to a gene: 5. CDR1 and CDR2 (germline): SNHLY, FYNNEI. This CDR3 comprises 15 residues. Here the CDR3 reads CASNRDRGFQETQYF. The CDR3 coding sequence is TGTGCCAGCAACCGGGACAGGGGGTTCCAAGAGACCCAGTACTTC.

V and J are TRBV10-3 and TRBJ1-2; 9 bases fit TRBD1. CDR1 and CDR2 from the germline V gene are ENHRY and SYGVKD. The CDR3 is 12 amino acids. With 2 bases clipped from V and 10 bases from J, the junction kept 2 bases outside the gene matches. CDR3 in DNA: TGTGCCATCAGTGAGGGACAGGGGAACTACACCTTC. Its translation: CAISEGQGNYTF.

The gene calls are TRBV28 and TRBJ1-2, with 7 nucleotides matching TRBD1. This CDR3 spans 12 amino acids. Trimming removed 9 bases from V and 4 bases from J; junction bases left unmatched: 5. CDR1 and CDR2 (germline): MDHEN, SYDVKM. Here the CDR3 DNA reads TGTGCCAGTAACCGACAGGGCTATGGCTACACCTTC. Translated, it gives CASNRQGYGYTF.

The V and J genes are TRBV28 and TRBJ1-6, with TRBD1 matching 12 bases. CDR1 is MDHEN and CDR2 is SYDVKM in the germline V gene. J gave up 11 bases and V 5 bases, and 10 bases lay outside the gene matches. The CDR3 contains 16 residues. The CDR3, as DNA: TGTGCCAGCAGTCCGGGACAGGGGGCGGTTCCACCACCCCTCCACTTT. Encoded protein: CASSPGQGAVPPPLHF.

This chain uses TRBV5-1 with TRBJ2-6; 8 bases are shared with TRBD1. CDR1 is SGHRS and CDR2 is YFSETQ in the germline V gene. Trimming removed 0 bases from V and 4 bases from J; junction bases left unmatched: 9. The CDR3 contains 18 residues. The chain's CDR3 is CASSLVTQGAIGANVLTF. The CDR3 bases are TGCGCCAGCAGCTTGGTAACCCAGGGGGCGATAGGGGCCAACGTCCTGACTTTC.

The chain recombines TRBV5-1 with TRBJ2-3; TRBD1 matches at 7 bases. CDR1 SGHRS and CDR2 YFSETQ come from the germline V gene. There are 16 residues in the CDR3. The J segment lost 2 bases and the V segment lost 0 bases, leaving 6 bases of the junction unmatched. The CDR3 region is CASSLGDSGNTDTQYF. DNA for the CDR3: TGCGCCAGCAGCTTGGGGGACAGTGGGAACACAGATACGCAGTATTTT. The whole variable domain, remainder taken from reference TRBV5-1 and TRBJ2-3, is KAGVTQTPRYLIKTRGQQVTLSCSPISGHRSVSWYQQTPGQGLQFLFEYFSETQRNKGNFPGRFSGRQFSNSRSEMNVSTLELGDSALYLCASSLGDSGNTDTQYFGPGTRLTVL.

The V call is TRBV28, the J call TRBJ1-6; the match to TRBD1 covers 7 bases. Germline V gene data show CDR1 as MDHEN and CDR2 as SYDVKM. This CDR3 is 15 amino acids long. V trimming: 4 bases; J trimming: 6 bases; junction bases outside the gene matches: 6. In DNA, the CDR3 is TGTGCCAGCAGTTCAACAGGGGACGGTAATTCACCCCTCCACTTT. Translated: CASSSTGDGNSPLHF. Looking up the rest from reference TRBV28 and TRBJ1-6 gives the full variable domain: DVKVTQSSRYLVKRTGEKVFLECVQDMDHENMFWYRQDPGLGLRLIYFSYDVKMKEKGDIPEGYSVSREKKERFSLILESASTNQTSMYLCASSSTGDGNSPLHFGNGTRLTVT.

The chain employs TRBV10-3 and TRBJ1-3; the match to TRBD1 covers 7 bases. J gave up 4 bases and V 4 bases, and 1 base lay outside the gene matches. The germline gives CDR1 ENHRY, CDR2 SYGVKD. This CDR3 comprises 13 residues. The CDR3 region has the DNA TGTGCCATCAGTGCGGGACAGGGAAACACCATATATTTT. This sequence encodes CAISAGQGNTIYF.

The chain recombines TRBV28 with TRBJ1-5; 11 bases line up with TRBD1. Germline values: CDR1 MDHEN, CDR2 SYDVKM. CDR3 length: 16 amino acids. J was trimmed by 3 bases and V by 6 bases; bases with no gene match: 7. This CDR3 reads CASRGGGQGANQPQHF. The CDR3 bases are TGTGCCAGCAGGGGGGGAGGACAGGGGGCCAATCAGCCCCAGCATTTT.

V is TRBV30 and J is TRBJ2-7; possible D gene TRBD1, 5 bases. V lost 1 base and J lost 0, with 7 bases in between. This CDR3 has 13 residues. CDR1 GTSNPN and CDR2 SVGIG come from the germline V gene (reference sequence). The CDR3 region is CAWSEQDSYEQYF. CDR3 DNA: TGTGCCTGGAGTGAACAGGACTCCTACGAGCAGTACTTC.

This chain joins TRBV27 and TRBJ1-1, with 9 bases aligning to TRBD1. V was clipped by 6 bases and J by 6 bases; unmatched bases: 11. Germline-derived CDR1 and CDR2 are MNHEY and SMNVEV (reference sequence). The CDR3 runs 15 residues. The CDR3 DNA follows: TGTGCCAGCAGACCCGGGACAGGGTCGTTGGCTGAAGCTTTCTTT. It codes for CASRPGTGSLAEAFF.

The chain joins TRBV2 to TRBJ2-5; TRBD2 aligns across 8 bases. Germline V CDR1 and CDR2: SNHLY, FYNNEI. CDR3 length: 14 amino acids. V was clipped by 10 bases and J by 2 bases; unmatched bases: 9. CDR3 bases: TGTGCCACCCAGGGGACTAGGGGACAAGAGACCCAGTACTTC. It codes for CATQGTRGQETQYF.

This sequence joins TRBV11-3 and TRBJ2-1; tentatively, D is TRBD2 (5 bases). Germline-derived CDR1 and CDR2 are SGHNT and YENEEA. The V end lost 1 base, the J end lost 0 bases, and 13 bases lay between the germline ends. The CDR3 covers 17 residues. This CDR3 reads CASSLGSGGSSYNEQFF. The CDR3 nucleotides read TGTGCCAGCAGCTTAGGAAGCGGCGGCAGCTCCTACAATGAGCAGTTCTTC. Using reference TRBV11-3 and TRBJ2-1 for the parts outside the CDR3, the full variable domain is EAGVVQSPRYKIIEKKQPVAFWCNPISGHNTLYWYLQNLGQGPELLIRYENEEAVDDSQLPKDRFSAERLKGVDSTLKIQPAELGDSAVYLCASSLGSGGSSYNEQFFGPGTRLTVL.

The chain recombines TRBV30 with TRBJ2-1, with 11 bases identical to TRBD1. CDR1 and CDR2 (germline): GTSNPN, SVGIG (reference sequence). This CDR3 comprises 15 residues. The junction had 7 bases not matched to a gene; V was cut back by 5 bases and J by 4 bases. The CDR3 region is CAWGGGTGGYNEQFF. Written as DNA, the CDR3 is TGTGCCTGGGGGGGTGGGACAGGGGGGTACAATGAGCAGTTCTTC.

For this clone: Sequence at one end of the junction differs from germline and may be a read error. The J gene is TRBJ2-7, the V gene TRBV7-8, with D possibly matching TRBD1 (5 bases). The CDR3 has 14 residues. Germline CDR1 is SGHVS and CDR2 is FQNEAQ. As DNA, the CDR3 is TGTGCCAGCAGCCCCTGGCAGGGCTCCCACGAGCAGTACTTC. Protein: CASSPWQGSHEQYF.

This chain connects TRBV9 to TRBJ2-7; 11 bases map to TRBD2. V dropped 4 bases and J dropped 7; count of bases not matched to a gene: 10. The CDR3 covers 15 residues. CDR1 and CDR2 from the germline V gene are SGDLS and YYNGEE. The CDR3 DNA reads as TGTGCCAGCAGCAAGGCTAATAGCGGGGGGGCTGAGCAGTACTTC. Protein: CASSKANSGGAEQYF.

On this clone: The identical CDR3 is also encoded by other nucleotide sequences in the sample. V usage is TRBV27 and J usage is TRBJ2-1; D is unresolved. V was clipped by 2 bases and J by 0 bases, with 8 bases between them. Germline CDR1 reads MNHEY; CDR2 reads SMNVEV (reference sequence). The length of the CDR3 is 15 residues. The CDR3 loop is CASSLRRSSYNEQFF. The CDR3, as DNA: TGTGCCAGCAGTTTACGGCGGAGCTCCTACAATGAGCAGTTCTTC.